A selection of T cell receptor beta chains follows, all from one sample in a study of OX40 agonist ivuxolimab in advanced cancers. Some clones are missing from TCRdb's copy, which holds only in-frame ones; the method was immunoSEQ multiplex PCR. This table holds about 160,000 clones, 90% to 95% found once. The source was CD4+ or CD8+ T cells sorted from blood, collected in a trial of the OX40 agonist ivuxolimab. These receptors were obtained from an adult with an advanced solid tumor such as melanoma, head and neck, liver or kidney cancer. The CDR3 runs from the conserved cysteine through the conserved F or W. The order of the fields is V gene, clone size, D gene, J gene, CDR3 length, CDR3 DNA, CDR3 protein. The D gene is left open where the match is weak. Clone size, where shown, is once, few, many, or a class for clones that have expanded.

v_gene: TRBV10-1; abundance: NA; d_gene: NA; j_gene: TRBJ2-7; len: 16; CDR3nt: TGCGCCAGCAGTCCCGGGGTGGGGCAGGGGTTCGACGAGCAGTACTTC; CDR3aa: CASSPGVGQGFDEQYF
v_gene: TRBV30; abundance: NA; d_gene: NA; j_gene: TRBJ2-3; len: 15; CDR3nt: TGTGCCTGGAGTCCCCGACAGGTGCGCACAGATACGCAGTATTTT; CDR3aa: CAWSPRQVRTDTQYF
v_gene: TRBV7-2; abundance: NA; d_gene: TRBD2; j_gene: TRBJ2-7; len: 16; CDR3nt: TGTGCCAGCAGCTTAGAGGCTAGCGGGGCAGCCTACGAGCAGTACTTC; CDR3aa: CASSLEASGAAYEQYF
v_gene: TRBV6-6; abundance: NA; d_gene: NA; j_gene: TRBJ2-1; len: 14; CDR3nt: TGTGCCAGCAGCCTTGGAACTACCTACAATGAGCAGTTCTTC; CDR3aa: CASSLGTTYNEQFF
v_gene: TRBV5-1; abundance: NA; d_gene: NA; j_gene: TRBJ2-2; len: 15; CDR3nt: TGCGCCAGCAGCTTGGGGTTCCCCGGTACCGGGGAGCTGTTTTTT; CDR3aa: CASSLGFPGTGELFF
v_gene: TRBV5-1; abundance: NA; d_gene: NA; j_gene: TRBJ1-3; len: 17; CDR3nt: TGCGCCAGCAGCCGCTTTCAAGCTACTAACTCTGGAAACACCATATATTTT; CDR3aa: CASSRFQATNSGNTIYF
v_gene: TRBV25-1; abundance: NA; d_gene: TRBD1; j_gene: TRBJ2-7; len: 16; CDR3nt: TGTGCCAGCAGTGGACCCACGACAGGGATTTACTACGAGCAGTACTTC; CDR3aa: CASSGPTTGIYYEQYF
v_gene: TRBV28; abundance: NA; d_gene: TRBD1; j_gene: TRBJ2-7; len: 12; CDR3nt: TGTGCCAGCACCCCCGACAGGGACGAGCAGTACTTC; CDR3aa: CASTPDRDEQYF
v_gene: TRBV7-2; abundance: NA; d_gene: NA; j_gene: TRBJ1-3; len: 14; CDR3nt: TGTGCCAGCAGCTTAGGGGTAACTGGAAACACCATATATTTT; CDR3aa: CASSLGVTGNTIYF
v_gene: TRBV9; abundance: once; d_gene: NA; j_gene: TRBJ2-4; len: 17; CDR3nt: TGTGCCAGCAGCGTAGGGTCGCGAGGGGTCGGAAGAAACATTCAGTACTTC; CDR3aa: CASSVGSRGVGRNIQYF
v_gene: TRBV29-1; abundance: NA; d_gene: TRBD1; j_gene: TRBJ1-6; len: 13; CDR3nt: TGCAGCGTCAGACAGGGGTGGAATTCACCCCTCCACTTT; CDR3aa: CSVRQGWNSPLHF
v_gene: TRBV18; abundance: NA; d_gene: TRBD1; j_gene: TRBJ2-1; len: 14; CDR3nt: TGTGCCAGCTCAAGGGACAGGGCCTACAATGAGCAGTTCTTC; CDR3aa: CASSRDRAYNEQFF
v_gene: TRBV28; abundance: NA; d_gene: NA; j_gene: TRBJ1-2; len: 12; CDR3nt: TGTGCCAGCAGTCTCGGGGGGTATGGCTACACCTTC; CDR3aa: CASSLGGYGYTF
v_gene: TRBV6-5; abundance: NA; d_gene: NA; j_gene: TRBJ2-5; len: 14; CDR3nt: TGTGCCAGCAGCTGGGGGGCCCTTCAAGAGACCCAGTACTTC; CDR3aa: CASSWGALQETQYF
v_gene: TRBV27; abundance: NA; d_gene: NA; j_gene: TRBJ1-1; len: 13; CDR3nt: TGTGCCAGCAGTTTAGTAACGAACGCTGAAGCTTTCTTT; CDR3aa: CASSLVTNAEAFF
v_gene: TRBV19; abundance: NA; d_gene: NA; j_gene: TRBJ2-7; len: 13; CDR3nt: TGTGCCAGTAGTATCGGGAATTGGGCCGAGCAGTACTTC; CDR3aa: CASSIGNWAEQYF
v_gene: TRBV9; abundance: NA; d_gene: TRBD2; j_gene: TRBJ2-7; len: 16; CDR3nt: TGTGCCAGCAGCGTAGAACCTAGCGGAAGCTCCTACGAGCAGTACTTC; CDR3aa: CASSVEPSGSSYEQYF
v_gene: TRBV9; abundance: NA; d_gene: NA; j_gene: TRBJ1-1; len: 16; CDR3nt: TGTGCCAGCAGCGTCGGAGTGGGGGGGCGAAGCACTGAAGCTTTCTTT; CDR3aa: CASSVGVGGRSTEAFF
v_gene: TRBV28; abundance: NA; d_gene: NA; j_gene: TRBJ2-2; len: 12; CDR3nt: TGTGCCAGCACCGGGGTCGCCGGGGAGCTGTTTTTT; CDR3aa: CASTGVAGELFF
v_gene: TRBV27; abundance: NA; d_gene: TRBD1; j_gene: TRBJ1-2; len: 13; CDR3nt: TGTGCCAGCAGTTTTCCAGGGGGTGATGGCTACACCTTC; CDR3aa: CASSFPGGDGYTF
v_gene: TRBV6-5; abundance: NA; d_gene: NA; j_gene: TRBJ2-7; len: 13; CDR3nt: TGTGCCAGCAGTTGGTTAAGCTCCTACGAGCAGTACTTC; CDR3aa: CASSWLSSYEQYF
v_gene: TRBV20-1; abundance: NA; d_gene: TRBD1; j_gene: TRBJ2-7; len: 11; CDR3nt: TGCAGTGCCTCAGGGGGCTACGAGCAGTACTTC; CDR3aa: CSASGGYEQYF
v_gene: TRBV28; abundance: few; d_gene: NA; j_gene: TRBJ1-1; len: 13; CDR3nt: TGTGCCAGCAGAGAGGACCCGAACACTGAAGCTTTCTTT; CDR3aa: CASREDPNTEAFF
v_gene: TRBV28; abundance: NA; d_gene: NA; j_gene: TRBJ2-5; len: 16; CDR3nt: TGTGCCAGCAACTTGGGGTCCGGGACATCCCAAGAGACCCAGTACTTC; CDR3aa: CASNLGSGTSQETQYF
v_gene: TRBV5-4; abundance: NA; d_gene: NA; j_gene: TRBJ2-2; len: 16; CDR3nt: TGTGCCAGCAGCGTAGACCCGGGATCCAACACCGGGGAGCTGTTTTTT; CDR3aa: CASSVDPGSNTGELFF
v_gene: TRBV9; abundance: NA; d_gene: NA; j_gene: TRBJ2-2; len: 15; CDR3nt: TGTGCCAGCAGCCCCCAGGGATCGAACACCGGGGAGCTGTTTTTT; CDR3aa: CASSPQGSNTGELFF
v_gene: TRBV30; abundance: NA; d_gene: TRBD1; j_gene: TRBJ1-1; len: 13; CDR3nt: TGTGCCTGGAGTTCAGGGGGCAACACTGAAGCTTTCTTT; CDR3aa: CAWSSGGNTEAFF
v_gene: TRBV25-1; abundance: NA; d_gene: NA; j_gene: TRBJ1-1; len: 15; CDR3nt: TGTGCCAGCAGTGAATTAGGGGGGGAATCGGCTGAAGCTTTCTTT; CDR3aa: CASSELGGESAEAFF
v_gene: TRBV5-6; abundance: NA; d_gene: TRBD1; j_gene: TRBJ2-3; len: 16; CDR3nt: TGTGCCAGCAGCTTTAACAGGGGTCTTAACACAGATACGCAGTATTTT; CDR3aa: CASSFNRGLNTDTQYF
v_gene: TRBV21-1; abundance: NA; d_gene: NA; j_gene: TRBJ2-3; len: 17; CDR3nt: TGTGCCAGCAAAGCCACGGATCGTGGATATGGCGCAGATACGCAGTATTTT; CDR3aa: CASKATDRGYGADTQYF
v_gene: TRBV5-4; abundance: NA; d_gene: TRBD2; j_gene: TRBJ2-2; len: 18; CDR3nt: TGTGCCAGCAGCTTCCCACTAGCGGGCCCGGGGAGCACCGGGGAGCTGTTTTTT; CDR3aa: CASSFPLAGPGSTGELFF
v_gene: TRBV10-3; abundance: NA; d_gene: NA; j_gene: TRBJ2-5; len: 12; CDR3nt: TGTGCCATCGGAGGGACAGAAGAGACCCAGTACTTC; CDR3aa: CAIGGTEETQYF
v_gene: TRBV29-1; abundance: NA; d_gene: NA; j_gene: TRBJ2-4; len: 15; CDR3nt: TGCAGCGTCGCCCGTGGACTGGGAGCCAAAAACATTCAGTACTTC; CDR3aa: CSVARGLGAKNIQYF
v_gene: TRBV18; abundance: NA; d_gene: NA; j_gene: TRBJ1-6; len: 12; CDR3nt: TGTGCCAGCTCAACGACAGATTCACCCCTCCACTTT; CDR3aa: CASSTTDSPLHF
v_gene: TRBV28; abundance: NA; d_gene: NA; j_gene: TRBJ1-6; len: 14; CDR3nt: TGTGCCAGCAAGAAAAGGGACAAAGCTTGGACCCTCCACTTT; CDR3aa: CASKKRDKAWTLHF
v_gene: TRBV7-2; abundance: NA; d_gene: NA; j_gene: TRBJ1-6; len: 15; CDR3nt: TGTGCCAGCAGCTTGGCAGGGGCTAGTTATTCACCCCTCCACTTT; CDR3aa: CASSLAGASYSPLHF
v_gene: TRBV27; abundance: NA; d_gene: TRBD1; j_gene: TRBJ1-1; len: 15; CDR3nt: TGTGCCAGCAGAATAAGGACAGGGATGAACACTGAAGCTTTCTTT; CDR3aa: CASRIRTGMNTEAFF
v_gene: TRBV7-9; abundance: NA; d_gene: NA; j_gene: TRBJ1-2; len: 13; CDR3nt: TGTGCCAGCAGCTCAGGACAGACCACAGGAGACACCTTC; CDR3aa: CASSSGQTTGDTF
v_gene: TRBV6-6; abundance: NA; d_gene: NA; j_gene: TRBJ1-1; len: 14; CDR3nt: TGTGCCAGCAGTTACAGCGTAGGGGCGTTCCATGCTTTCTTT; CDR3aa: CASSYSVGAFHAFF
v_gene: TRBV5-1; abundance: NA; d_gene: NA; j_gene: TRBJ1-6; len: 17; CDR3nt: TGCGCCAGCAGCTTGGGCCCCCCGGGCCCCAGTAATTCACCCCTCCACTTT; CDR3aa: CASSLGPPGPSNSPLHF
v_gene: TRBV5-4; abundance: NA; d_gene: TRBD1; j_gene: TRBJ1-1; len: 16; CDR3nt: TGTGCCAGCAGCTTCGACAGGGGGCGCAGGAACACTGAAGCTTTCTTT; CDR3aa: CASSFDRGRRNTEAFF
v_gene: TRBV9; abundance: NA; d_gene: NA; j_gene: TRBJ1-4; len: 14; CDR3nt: TGTGCCAGCAGCGTAAAGGGGGGCTACGGAAAACTGTTTTTT; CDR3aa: CASSVKGGYGKLFF